A selection of T cell receptor beta chains follows, all from one sample in a study of shared clonotypes between healthy human individuals. Produced via immunoSEQ multiplex PCR; TCRdb's table is partial and in-frame only. Of approximately 1,000,000 clones in the sample, around 82% are singletons; the top ten hold about 0.52%. Specimen: memory CD4+ T cells from PBMCs. The receptors here all came from a man between 18 and 29 years old in good health. Some clones in this sample may be carry-over from other donors' samples. The CDR3 runs from the conserved cysteine through the conserved F or W. D genes are given only for firm matches. Not every row has a clone size; where given, it reads once, few, many or a size class.

V gene	clone size	D gene	J gene	CDR3 DNA	CDR3 protein
TRBV27	.	.	TRBJ2-7	TGTGCCAGCAGTTTAGCCAAGGGGGACACCTACTCCTACGAGCAGTACTTC	CASSLAKGDTYSYEQYF
TRBV15	.	.	TRBJ2-4	TGTGCCACCAGTTACCCCCCGGGACCCCTAAAGAAGTTAGCCAAAAACATTCAGTACTTC	CATSYPPGPLKKLAKNIQYF
TRBV28	.	.	TRBJ2-7	TGTGCCAGCAGTCCCAGGGACCCTCCCTCTGAGTTCGAGCGGTACTTC	CASSPRDPPSEFERYF
TRBV28	.	.	TRBJ2-7	TGTGCCAGCAGTTTAGGACGTAAGCAGTACTTC	CASSLGRKQYF
TRBV28	.	TRBD2	TRBJ2-1	TGTGCCAGCAGTTTACCGGGAGGGCCGCGGATTGAGCAGTTCTTC	CASSLPGGPRIEQFF
TRBV18	.	TRBD1	TRBJ2-5	TGTGCCAGCTCACCGAACAGGGACAGCGTCGAGACCCAGTACTTC	CASSPNRDSVETQYF
TRBV28	.	.	TRBJ1-2	TGTGCCAGCAGTTCCCCCCCCGCCGTACGGCATGGCTACACCTTC	CASSSPPAVRHGYTF
TRBV9	.	TRBD1	TRBJ1-2	TGTGCCAGCAGCGACTTTGACAGGGGTGGGGACTATGGCTACACCTTC	CASSDFDRGGDYGYTF
TRBV5-1	many	.	TRBJ2-7	TGCGCCAGCAGCTTGGAACAGGAGGTGCAGTACTTC	CASSLEQEVQYF
TRBV6-6	.	.	TRBJ2-7	TGTGCCAGCAGTTACGGGGCGGGGCAGTACTTC	CASSYGAGQYF
TRBV6-6	.	.	TRBJ2-1	TGTGCCAGCAGTTCCCCTTTTTATTCCAGTGAGCAGTTCTTC	CASSSPFYSSEQFF
TRBV19	few	.	TRBJ1-2	TGTGCCAGTAGTATTCGTCCCGGGGAGACCTATGGCTACACCTTC	CASSIRPGETYGYTF
TRBV7-3	.	.	TRBJ2-7	TGTGCCAGCAGCGCGGGAAGGTTTGAGGCCTACGAGCAGTACTTC	CASSAGRFEAYEQYF
TRBV7-8	.	TRBD2	TRBJ2-7	TGTGCCAGCAGCATTAGGACTAGCGGGAGTTCGGGGGAGCAGTACTTC	CASSIRTSGSSGEQYF
TRBV30	few	.	TRBJ1-4	TGTGCCTGGAGCCACACAGGCGGGCAAGGAAAACTGTTTTTT	CAWSHTGGQGKLFF
TRBV2	.	.	TRBJ2-7	TGTGCCAGCAGCGCCGCCTGGGGGGGCTCCTTTGGAGAGCAGTACTTC	CASSAAWGGSFGEQYF
TRBV5-1	many	.	TRBJ1-1	TGCGCCAGCGGCGACAGAAACATGAACACTGAAGCTTTCTTT	CASGDRNMNTEAFF
TRBV4-1	few	TRBD1	TRBJ1-3	TGCGCCAGCAGCCAGAGGGGGCAATCGGAAAACACCATATATTTT	CASSQRGQSENTIYF
TRBV7-8	.	TRBD2	TRBJ2-5	TGTGCCAGCAGCCGGGGACTATCGGAGACCCAGTACTTC	CASSRGLSETQYF
TRBV7-9	.	TRBD2	TRBJ2-2	TGTGCCAGCAGCTCCACTAGCGGGAGGGCCGACACCGGGGAGCTGTTTTTT	CASSSTSGRADTGELFF
TRBV28	.	.	TRBJ2-1	TGTGCCAGTAGCCACTCCTACAATGAGCAGTTCTTC	CASSHSYNEQFF
TRBV6-5	.	.	TRBJ1-5	TGTGCCAGCGGGCAACAGGGCGGCAATCAGCCCCAGCATTTT	CASGQQGGNQPQHF
TRBV5-1	.	TRBD2	TRBJ2-3	TGCGCCAGCAGAGAAACTAGCGGGAGGAACACAGATACGCAGTATTTT	CASRETSGRNTDTQYF
TRBV5-3	.	TRBD2	TRBJ2-1	TGTGCCAGAAGCCCCGGGACTAACAACAATGAGCAGTTCTTC	CARSPGTNNNEQFF
TRBV6-6	.	.	TRBJ2-5	TGTGCCAGCAGCCCACACCTCGGTAGAAAGACCCAGTACTTC	CASSPHLGRKTQYF
TRBV1	.	.	TRBJ2-5	TGCACCAGCAGCTACGGGGGCCACGAGCGGGAGAGGCGGGAGACCCAGTACTTC	CTSSYGGHERERRETQYF
TRBV28	.	.	TRBJ1-1	TGTGCCAGCAGCGGGCTTGGGGGGAAGAACACTGAAGCTTTCTTT	CASSGLGGKNTEAFF
TRBV6-1	.	TRBD1	TRBJ2-7	TGTGCCAGCACCGAAAGGCCGGCAGGGGGCTACGAGCAGTACTTC	CASTERPAGGYEQYF
TRBV28	.	.	TRBJ1-5	TGTGCCAGCAGTTCCCCCCATACGTTGATTCGAGAAGATCCAAGCAATCAGCCCCAGCATTTT	CASSSPHTLIREDPSNQPQHF
TRBV19	.	TRBD1	TRBJ1-1	TGTGCCAGTAGCAAACATGACAGGGGAAACACTGAAGCTTTCTTT	CASSKHDRGNTEAFF
TRBV6-1	.	.	TRBJ1-4	TGTGCCAGCAGTGAAGTTCGACGGGAAAAACTGTTTTTT	CASSEVRREKLFF
TRBV28	.	.	TRBJ1-1	TGTGCCAGCGCCAGGCGGGGGGGCACTGAAGCTTTCTTT	CASARRGGTEAFF